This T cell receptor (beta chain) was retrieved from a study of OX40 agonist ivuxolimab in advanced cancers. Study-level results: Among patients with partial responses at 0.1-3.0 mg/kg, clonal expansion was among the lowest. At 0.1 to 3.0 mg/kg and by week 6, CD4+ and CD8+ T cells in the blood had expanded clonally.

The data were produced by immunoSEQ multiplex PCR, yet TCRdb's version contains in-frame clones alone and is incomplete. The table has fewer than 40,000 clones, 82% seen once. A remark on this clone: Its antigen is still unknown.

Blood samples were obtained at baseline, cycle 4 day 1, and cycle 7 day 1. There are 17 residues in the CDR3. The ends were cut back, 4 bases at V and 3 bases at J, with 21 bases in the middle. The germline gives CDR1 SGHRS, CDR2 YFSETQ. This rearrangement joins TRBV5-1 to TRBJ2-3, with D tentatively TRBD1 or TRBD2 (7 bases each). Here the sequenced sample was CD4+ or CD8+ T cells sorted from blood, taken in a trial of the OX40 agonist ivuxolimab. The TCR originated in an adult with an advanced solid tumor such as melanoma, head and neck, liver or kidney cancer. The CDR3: CASSPGGGGTATDTQYF. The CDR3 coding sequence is TGCGCCAGCAGCCCAGGGGGGGGCGGCACGGCGACAGATACGCAGTATTTT.